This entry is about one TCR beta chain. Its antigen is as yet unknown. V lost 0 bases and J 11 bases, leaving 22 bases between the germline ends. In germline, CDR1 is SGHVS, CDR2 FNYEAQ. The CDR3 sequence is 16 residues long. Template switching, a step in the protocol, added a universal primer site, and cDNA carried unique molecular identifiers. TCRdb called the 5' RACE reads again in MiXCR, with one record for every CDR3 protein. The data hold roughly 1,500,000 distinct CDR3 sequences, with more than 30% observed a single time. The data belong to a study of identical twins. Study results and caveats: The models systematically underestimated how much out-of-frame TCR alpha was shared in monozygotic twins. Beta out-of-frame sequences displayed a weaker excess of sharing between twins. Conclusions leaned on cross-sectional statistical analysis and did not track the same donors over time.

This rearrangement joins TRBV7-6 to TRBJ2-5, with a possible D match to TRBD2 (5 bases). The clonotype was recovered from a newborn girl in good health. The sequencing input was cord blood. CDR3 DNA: TGTGCCAGCAGCTTAGCGAAGGGAGCCCCCTACAATGAGCAGTACTTC. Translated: CASSLAKGAPYNEQYF. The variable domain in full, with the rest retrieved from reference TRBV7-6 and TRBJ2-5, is GAGVSQSPRYKVTKRGQDVALRCDPISGHVSLYWYRQALGQGPEFLTYFNYEAQQDKSGLPNDRFSAERPEGSISTLTIQRTEQRDSAMYRCASSLAKGAPYNEQYFGPGTRLLVL.